These 19 T cell receptor beta chains came from one sample sequenced in a study of tumor and adjacent non-tumor tissue in lung cancer. No cell sorting was done before RNA was extracted from the tissue. A modified ARM-PCR protocol with three rounds of nested PCR amplified TCRbeta. MiXCR was run by TCRdb on the multiplex PCR reads, yielding one entry per CDR3 protein. This sample has roughly 150,000 distinct CDR3 sequences; about 71% occur once, and the top ten carry roughly 18%. The source material was lung tumor tissue. These receptor sequences come from a man aged 55-75 years with small cell lung cancer.

The V and J genes are TRBV4-1 and TRBJ2-7, with a weak D call TRBD2 (5 bases). Trimming removed 4 bases from V and 2 bases from J, with 15 bases in between. The CDR3 is 15 amino acids. Germline V CDR1 and CDR2: MGHRA, YSYEKL. The CDR3 nucleotides read TGCGCCAGCAGCCCTCACCTGACGGGGACCTACGAGCAGTACTTC. Translated: CASSPHLTGTYEQYF.

This clonotype was seen at least ten times. J is TRBJ2-7 and V is TRBV20-1; 14 bases agree with TRBD2. The V segment lost 3 bases and the J segment 4 bases; nucleotides outside the gene matches: 2. The germline V gene has CDR1 DFQATT and CDR2 SNEGSKA (reference sequence). This CDR3 has 14 amino acids. CDR3: CSARGLAGVYEQYF. The CDR3 DNA sequence: TGCAGTGCTAGGGGACTAGCGGGAGTTTACGAGCAGTACTTC.

This sequence joins TRBV11-3 and TRBJ2-1, with D possibly matching TRBD2 (6 bases). CDR3 length equals 15 residues. The V gene's germline CDR1 is SGHNT and CDR2 YENEEA. The germline V and J ends were trimmed by 6 bases and 10 bases, with 22 bases remaining between them. CDR3 in amino acids: CASRESGLSVNEQFF. In nucleotides, the CDR3 is TGTGCCAGCAGGGAATCGGGACTCTCAGTCAACGAGCAGTTCTTC.

The V and J genes are TRBV10-3 and TRBJ1-2; D is undetermined. In germline, CDR1 is ENHRY, CDR2 SYGVKD. The CDR3 consists of 14 residues. V was clipped by 3 bases and J by 8 bases, with 16 bases between them. The CDR3 nucleotides are TGTGCCATCAGTGAAAGGAACGAAGGCACAGGCTACACCTTC. Translating it yields CAISERNEGTGYTF.

This clonotype was picked up a small number of times. The chain combines TRBV4-2 with TRBJ2-7, with 9 bases identical to TRBD2. Germline-derived CDR1 and CDR2 are LGHNA and YNFKEQ. The CDR3 contains 16 residues. The V and J ends lost 3 bases and 5 bases, in that order; junction bases with no gene match: 11. The CDR3 DNA reads as TGTGCCAGCAGCCAGGGTTTATTAGCGGGAGTAAACGAGCAGTACTTC. Amino acids: CASSQGLLAGVNEQYF.

The V call is TRBV29-1, the J call TRBJ2-3; D is possibly TRBD2 (6 bases). Trimming took off 7 bases at V and 7 bases at J, with 30 bases between the two ends. In germline, CDR1 is SQVTM, CDR2 ANQGSEA. The CDR3 covers 17 residues. CDR3 sequence (DNA): TGCAGCGCCTCGGGGGAACGGGAGCATGGGTTGACAAATACGCAGTATTTT. Protein: CSASGEREHGLTNTQYF.

J is TRBJ2-3 and V is TRBV5-6, with TRBD2 matching 13 bases. Germline V gene lookup returns CDR1 SGHDT and CDR2 YYEEEE. This CDR3 is built from 16 residues. V lost 5 bases and J lost 4; bases outside the gene matches: 7. The CDR3 sequence is CASRRGLAGVSDTQYF. The CDR3, as DNA: TGTGCCAGCAGAAGAGGACTAGCGGGAGTCTCAGATACGCAGTATTTT.

V gene TRBV20-1 combines with J gene TRBJ2-5; TRBD2 agrees at 7 bases. V trimming: 0 bases; J trimming: 4 bases; junction bases outside the gene matches: 11. Germline V CDR1 and CDR2: DFQATT, SNEGSKA (reference sequence). This CDR3 region has 16 residues. The CDR3 sequence: CSARDASGKALETQYF. The CDR3 region has the DNA TGCAGTGCTAGAGATGCAAGCGGGAAAGCGCTAGAGACCCAGTACTTC.

The J gene is TRBJ2-1, the V gene TRBV20-1; D gene uncertain. Germline CDR1 and CDR2: DFQATT and SNEGSKA (reference sequence). Trimming cost V 5 bases and J 8 bases, with 16 bases left between them. The CDR3 loop spans 13 amino acids. CDR3 in amino acids: CSAADVSYDEQFF. The DNA of the CDR3 is TGCAGTGCTGCGGACGTTTCCTATGATGAGCAGTTCTTC.

On this clonotype: Possible read error: a much larger clone is one base away. The gene calls are TRBV29-1 and TRBJ1-2; TRBD1 matches 9 bases. CDR3 length: 15 amino acids. Looked up from germline, CDR1 is SQVTM and CDR2 is ANQGSEA. This CDR3 reads CTVEVRTGDIYGYTF. Here the CDR3 DNA reads TGCACCGTTGAAGTTCGGACAGGGGACATCTATGGCTACACCTTC. The entire variable domain, with the rest obtained from reference TRBV29-1 and TRBJ1-2, is as follows: SAVISQKPSRDICQRGTSLTIQCQVDSQVTMMFWYRQQPGQSLTLIATANQGSEATYESGFVIDKFPISRPNLTFSTLTVSNMSPEDSSIYLCTVEVRTGDIYGYTFGSGTRLTVV.

As for this clonotype: At one boundary the junction diverges from the germline segment, which might be a read error. The chain links TRBV6-6 to TRBJ2-1, with 11 positions matching TRBD1. The CDR3 loop spans 15 amino acids. Germline V gene lookup returns CDR1 MNHNY and CDR2 SVGAGI (reference sequence). CDR3 sequence reads: CAISYPGQGAYEQFF. The CDR3 nucleotides read TGTGCCATCAGTTATCCCGGACAGGGGGCCTATGAGCAGTTTTTC.

This clonotype was recorded only once. At one end, the junction sequence differs from germline, possibly due to a read error. The V gene is TRBV5-4, the J gene TRBJ2-5; possibly TRBD1 or TRBD2 for D (5 bases each). Looked up from germline, CDR1 is SGHNT and CDR2 is YYREEE (reference sequence). The CDR3 loop spans 11 amino acids. CDR3 amino acids: CASRNEGTQYF. Here the CDR3 DNA reads TGTGCCAGCAGAAACGAAGGGACCCAGTACTTT.

By proportion, this clonotype is medium-sized (0.01 to 0.1%). The V gene is TRBV4-1, the J gene TRBJ2-3; possible D gene TRBD2, 6 bases. The CDR3 is made up of 16 amino acids. The germline gives CDR1 MGHRA, CDR2 YSYEKL. Trimming took 0 bases from V and 4 from J, leaving 14 bases between them. CDR3 sequence reads: CASSQESAGNADTQYF. In nucleotides, the CDR3 is TGCGCCAGCAGCCAAGAGTCGGCGGGAAACGCAGATACGCAGTATTTT.

Note on this clonotype: The junction shows a germline mismatch at one end, possibly a read error. In nucleotides, the CDR3 is TGTACCAGCAGCTTCGGGACAGTTCCCTATAATTCACCCCTCCACTTT. Translation: CTSSFGTVPYNSPLHF. The genes are TRBV11-2 and TRBJ1-6; 7 positions match TRBD1. Germline V gives CDR1 SGHAT, CDR2 FQNNGV. The CDR3 has 16 residues.

A few counts support this clonotype. One end of the junction does not line up with germline, which may come from a read error. The chain joins TRBV5-4 to TRBJ2-6; D is uncertain. CDR1 and CDR2 (germline): SGHNT, YYREEE (reference sequence). The CDR3 has 16 amino acids. The CDR3 region has the DNA TGTACCAGCAGCTTGAAGGCCCGCTCTGGGGCCAACGTCCTGACTTTC. This codes for CTSSLKARSGANVLTF.

Concerning this clonotype: Germline is not matched at one junction end, which may reflect a read error. J is TRBJ2-5 and V is TRBV20-1, with D possibly TRBD2 on 7 matching bases. Germline values: CDR1 DFQATT, CDR2 SNEGSKA (reference sequence). The CDR3 loop spans 15 amino acids. The CDR3, as DNA: TGCAGAGCTAGGGCACTAGCGCGGGGGACAAAGACCCAGTACTTC. This sequence encodes CRARALARGTKTQYF.

For this clonotype: A much larger clone lies one base from this, so it may be a read error. The chain combines TRBV28 with TRBJ2-1; TRBD1 might be the D (7 bases). CDR3 length equals 15 residues. The germline V gene encodes CDR1 MDHEN and CDR2 SYDVKM. The CDR3 bases are TGTACCAGCAGTTTCGCAGGGGGGTCCTACAATGAGCAGTTCTTC. This encodes CTSSFAGGSYNEQFF.

Comments on this clonotype: A much more abundant neighbour one base away suggests this may be a read error. The J gene is TRBJ2-5, the V gene TRBV7-9; maybe TRBD1 (5 bases). This CDR3 has 16 amino acids. Germline CDR1 SEHNR, CDR2 FQNEAQ (reference sequence). CDR3 protein: CASSLYQGNFGETKYF. In DNA, the CDR3 is TGTGCCAGCAGCTTATATCAGGGAAATTTTGGAGAGACCAAGTACTTC.

A remark on this clonotype: The junction shows a germline mismatch at one end, possibly a read error. The chain links TRBV20-1 to TRBJ2-1; a possible D gene is TRBD2 (6 bases). Germline V gene lookup returns CDR1 DFQATT and CDR2 SNEGSKA (reference sequence). The CDR3 is made up of 16 amino acids. This chain's CDR3 is CSARDLFGLSPDEQFF. In nucleotides, the CDR3 is TGTAGTGCTAGAGATCTATTCGGACTATCGCCGGATGAGCAGTTCTTC.